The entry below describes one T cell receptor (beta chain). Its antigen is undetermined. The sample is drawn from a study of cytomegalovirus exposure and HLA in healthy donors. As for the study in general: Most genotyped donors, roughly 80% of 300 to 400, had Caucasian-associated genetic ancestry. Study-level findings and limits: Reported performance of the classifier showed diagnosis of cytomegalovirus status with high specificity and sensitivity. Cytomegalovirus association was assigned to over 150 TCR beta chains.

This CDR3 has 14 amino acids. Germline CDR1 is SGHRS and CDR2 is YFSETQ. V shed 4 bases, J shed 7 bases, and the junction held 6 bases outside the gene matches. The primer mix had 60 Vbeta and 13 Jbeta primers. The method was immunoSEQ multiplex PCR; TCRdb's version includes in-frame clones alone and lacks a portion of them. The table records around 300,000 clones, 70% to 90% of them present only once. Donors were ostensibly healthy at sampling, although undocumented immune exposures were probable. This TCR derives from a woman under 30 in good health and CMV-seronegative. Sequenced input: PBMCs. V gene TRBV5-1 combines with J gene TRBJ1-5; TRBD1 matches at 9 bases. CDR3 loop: CASSPLGTGQPQHF. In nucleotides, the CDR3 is TGCGCCAGCAGCCCCCTCGGGACAGGGCAGCCCCAGCATTTT.